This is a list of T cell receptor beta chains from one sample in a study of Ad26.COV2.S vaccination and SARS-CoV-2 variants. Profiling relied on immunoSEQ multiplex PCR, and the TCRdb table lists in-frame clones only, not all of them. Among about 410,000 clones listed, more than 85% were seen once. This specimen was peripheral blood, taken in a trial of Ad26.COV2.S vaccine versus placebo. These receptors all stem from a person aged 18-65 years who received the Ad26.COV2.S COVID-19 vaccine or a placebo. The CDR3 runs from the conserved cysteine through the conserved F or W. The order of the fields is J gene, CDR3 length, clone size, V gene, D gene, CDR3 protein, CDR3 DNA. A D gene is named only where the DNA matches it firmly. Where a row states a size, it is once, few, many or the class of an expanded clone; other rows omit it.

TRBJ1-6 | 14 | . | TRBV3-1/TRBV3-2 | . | CASSRAPESSPLHF | TGTGCCAGCAGTCGAGCCCCCGAAAGTTCACCCCTCCACTTT
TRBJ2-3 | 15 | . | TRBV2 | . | CASTIDAEVTDTQYF | TGTGCCAGCACAATCGACGCGGAAGTCACAGATACGCAGTATTTT
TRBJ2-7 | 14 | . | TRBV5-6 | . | CASSSGTRTYEQYF | TGTGCCAGCAGCTCCGGGACCAGAACCTACGAGCAGTACTTC
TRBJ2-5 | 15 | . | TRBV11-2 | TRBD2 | CASSFAGVGQETQYF | TGTGCCAGCAGCTTTGCGGGGGTTGGTCAAGAGACCCAGTACTTC
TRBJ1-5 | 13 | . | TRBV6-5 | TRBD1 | CASSPRTGETQHF | TGTGCCAGCAGTCCTCGGACAGGGGAAACCCAGCATTTT
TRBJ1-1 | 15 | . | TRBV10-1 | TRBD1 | CASSPGTGLNTEAFF | TGCGCCAGCAGTCCCGGGACAGGGTTGAACACTGAAGCTTTCTTT
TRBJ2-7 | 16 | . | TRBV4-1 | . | CASSRVGGTNSYEQYF | TGCGCCAGCAGCCGCGTGGGTGGAACAAACTCCTACGAGCAGTACTTC
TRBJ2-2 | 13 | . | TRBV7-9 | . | CASSLTLGGELFF | TGTGCCAGCAGCTTAACGTTGGGCGGGGAGCTGTTTTTT
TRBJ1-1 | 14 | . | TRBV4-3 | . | CASSQGVPNTEAFF | TGCGCCAGCAGCCAAGGGGTGCCGAACACTGAAGCTTTCTTT
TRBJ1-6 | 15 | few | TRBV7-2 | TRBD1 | CASSLQGAGNSPLHF | TGTGCCAGCAGCTTACAGGGGGCGGGTAATTCACCCCTCCACTTT
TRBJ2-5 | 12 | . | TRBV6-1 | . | CASSEQLSHQYF | TGTGCCAGCAGTGAACAACTAAGTCATCAGTACTTC
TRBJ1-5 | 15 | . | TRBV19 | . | CASTRSWEANQPQHF | TGTGCCAGTACCAGAAGCTGGGAGGCCAATCAGCCCCAGCATTTT
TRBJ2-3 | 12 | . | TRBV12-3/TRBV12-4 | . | CASSPDTDTQYF | TGTGCCAGCAGTCCTGACACAGATACGCAGTATTTT
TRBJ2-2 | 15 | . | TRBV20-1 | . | CSASTYGTHTGELFF | TGCAGTGCTAGTACTTACGGGACCCACACCGGGGAGCTGTTTTTT
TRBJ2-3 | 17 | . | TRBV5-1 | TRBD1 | CASSLEWLTGGGDTQYF | TGCGCCAGCAGCTTGGAGTGGTTGACAGGGGGTGGTGATACGCAGTATTTT
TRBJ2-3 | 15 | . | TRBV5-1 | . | CASSLVGGPRDTQYF | TGCGCCAGCAGCTTGGTTGGGGGACCCCGGGATACGCAGTATTTT
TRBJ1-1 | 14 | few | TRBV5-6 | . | CASSFYTWAGVAFF | TGTGCCAGCAGCTTTTATACTTGGGCGGGTGTGGCTTTCTTT
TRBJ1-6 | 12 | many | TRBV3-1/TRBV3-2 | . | CASSQLDSPLHF | TGTGCCAGCAGCCAACTGGATTCACCCCTCCACTTT
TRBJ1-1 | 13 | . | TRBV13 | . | CASSFGLNTEAFF | TGTGCCAGCAGCTTCGGCTTGAACACTGAAGCTTTCTTT
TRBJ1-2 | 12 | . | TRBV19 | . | CASRQSSRGYTF | TGTGCCAGTAGACAGTCTTCAAGGGGCTACACCTTC
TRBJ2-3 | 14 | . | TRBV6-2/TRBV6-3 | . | CASSLSNTGDTQYF | TGTGCCAGCAGCCTCTCCAATACAGGGGATACGCAGTATTTT
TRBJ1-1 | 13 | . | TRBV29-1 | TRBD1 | CSVKGAQSTEAFF | TGCAGCGTAAAGGGGGCGCAGTCCACTGAAGCTTTCTTT
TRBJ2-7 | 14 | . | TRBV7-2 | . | CASSLVGTRNEQYF | TGTGCCAGCAGCTTAGTTGGGACGAGAAACGAGCAGTACTTC
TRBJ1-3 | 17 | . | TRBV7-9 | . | CASSSGHYKGLGNTIYF | TGTGCCAGCAGCTCGGGACACTACAAGGGCCTGGGAAACACCATATATTTT
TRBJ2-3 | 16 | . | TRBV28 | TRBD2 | CASSFLAGGPLDTQYF | TGTGCCAGCAGTTTCCTAGCGGGGGGGCCTTTGGATACGCAGTATTTT
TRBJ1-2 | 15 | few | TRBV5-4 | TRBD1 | CASSERQGRNYGYTF | TGTGCCAGCAGCGAACGACAGGGGAGGAACTATGGCTACACCTTC
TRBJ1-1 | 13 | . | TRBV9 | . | CASSQPNTGEAFF | TGTGCCAGCAGCCAGCCCAACACGGGGGAAGCTTTCTTT
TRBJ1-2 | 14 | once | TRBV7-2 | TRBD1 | CASSSPTGSYGYTF | TGTGCCAGCAGCTCTCCGACAGGGTCCTATGGCTACACCTTC
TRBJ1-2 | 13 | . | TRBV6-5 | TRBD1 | CASSPQGANGYTF | TGTGCCAGCAGTCCACAGGGGGCTAATGGCTACACCTTC
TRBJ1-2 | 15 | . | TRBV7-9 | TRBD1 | CASSLDLVQGYGYTF | TGTGCCAGCAGCTTAGATCTAGTACAGGGGTATGGCTACACCTTC
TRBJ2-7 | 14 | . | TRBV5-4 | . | CASSPMGNNYEQYF | TGTGCCAGCAGCCCCATGGGAAACAATTACGAGCAGTACTTC
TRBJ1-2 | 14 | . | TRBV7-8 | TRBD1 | CASSLVDRGLGYTF | TGTGCCAGCAGCTTAGTGGACAGGGGGCTCGGCTACACCTTC
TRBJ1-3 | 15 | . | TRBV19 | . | CASGFGRFSGNTIYF | TGTGCCAGTGGTTTTGGACGGTTCTCTGGAAACACCATATATTTT
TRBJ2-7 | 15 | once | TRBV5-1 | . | CASSLLEGTGYEQYF | TGCGCCAGCAGCTTGTTAGAGGGGACGGGTTACGAGCAGTACTTC
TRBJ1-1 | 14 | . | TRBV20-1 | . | CSASPDGGNTEAFF | TGCAGTGCTAGTCCCGACGGGGGGAACACTGAAGCTTTCTTT
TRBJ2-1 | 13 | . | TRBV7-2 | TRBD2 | CASSLGLAGEQFF | TGTGCCAGCAGCCTGGGACTAGCGGGCGAGCAGTTCTTC
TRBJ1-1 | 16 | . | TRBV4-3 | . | CASSQDSWRKNTEAFF | TGCGCCAGCAGCCAAGACTCCTGGAGAAAGAACACTGAAGCTTTCTTT
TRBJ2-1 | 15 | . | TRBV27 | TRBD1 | CASSFQDRGRDEQFF | TGTGCCAGCAGTTTTCAAGACAGGGGGCGGGATGAGCAGTTCTTC
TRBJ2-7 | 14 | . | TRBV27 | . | CASSLGGPSYEQYF | TGTGCCAGCAGTTTAGGTGGGCCCTCCTACGAGCAGTACTTC
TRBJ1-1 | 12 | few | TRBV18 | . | CASSPNQREAFF | TGTGCCAGCTCCCCTAATCAACGTGAAGCTTTCTTT
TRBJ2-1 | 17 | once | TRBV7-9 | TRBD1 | CASSLSFTGTGMDEQFF | TGTGCCAGCAGCTTATCCTTTACCGGGACAGGGATGGATGAGCAGTTCTTC
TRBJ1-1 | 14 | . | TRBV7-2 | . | CASSPLGGSTEAFF | TGTGCCAGCAGCCCCTTGGGGGGGAGCACTGAAGCTTTCTTT
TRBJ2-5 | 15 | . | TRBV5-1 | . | CASSLAGPGWETQYF | TGCGCCAGCAGCTTGGCGGGCCCAGGTTGGGAGACCCAGTACTTC
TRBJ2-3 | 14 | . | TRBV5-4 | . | CASSLDRTTDTQYF | TGTGCCAGCAGCTTAGACAGGACCACAGATACGCAGTATTTT
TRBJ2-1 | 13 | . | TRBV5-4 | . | CASSSRSGNEQFF | TGTGCCAGCAGCTCACGATCGGGCAATGAGCAGTTCTTC
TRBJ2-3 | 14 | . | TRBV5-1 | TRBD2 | CASGLAGDTDTQYF | TGCGCCAGCGGACTAGCGGGGGACACAGATACGCAGTATTTT
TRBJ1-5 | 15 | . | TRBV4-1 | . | CASSQEVQQYRPQHF | TGCGCCAGCAGCCAAGAAGTACAGCAATATAGGCCCCAGCATTTT
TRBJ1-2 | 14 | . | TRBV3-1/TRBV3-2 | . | CASSQEMDYYGYTF | TGTGCCAGCAGCCAAGAAATGGACTACTATGGCTACACCTTC
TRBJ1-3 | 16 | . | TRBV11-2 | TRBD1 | CASRLGRGSAGNTIYF | TGTGCCAGCAGACTGGGCAGGGGGTCAGCTGGAAACACCATATATTTT
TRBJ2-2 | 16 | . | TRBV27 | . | CASSLSGLGNTGELFF | TGTGCCAGCAGTTTATCGGGTCTGGGAAACACCGGGGAGCTGTTTTTT
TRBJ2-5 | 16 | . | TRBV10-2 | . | CASSRVGQQVEETQYF | TGCGCCAGCAGTAGAGTAGGACAGCAGGTTGAAGAGACCCAGTACTTC
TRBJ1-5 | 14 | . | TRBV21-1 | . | CASSKLGGPQPQHF | TGTGCCAGCAGCAAATTGGGAGGCCCTCAGCCCCAGCATTTT
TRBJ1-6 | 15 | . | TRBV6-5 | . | CASRGGSSYNSPLHF | TGTGCCAGCAGAGGGGGGAGCTCCTATAATTCACCCCTCCACTTT
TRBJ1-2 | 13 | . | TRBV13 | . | CASSSRQDYGYTF | TGTGCCAGCAGCTCCCGACAGGATTATGGCTACACCTTC
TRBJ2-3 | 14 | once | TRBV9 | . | CASSINPGPDTQYF | TGTGCCAGCAGCATAAATCCGGGACCAGATACGCAGTATTTT
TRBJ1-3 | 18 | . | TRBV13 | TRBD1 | CASSLGGQGMNSGNTIYF | TGTGCCAGCAGCTTAGGGGGACAGGGAATGAATTCTGGAAACACCATATATTTT
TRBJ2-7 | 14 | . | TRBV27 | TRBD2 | CASRGLAGGPEQYF | TGTGCCAGCAGGGGACTAGCGGGGGGGCCCGAGCAGTACTTC
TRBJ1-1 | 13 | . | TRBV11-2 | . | CASSFHQNTEAFF | TGTGCCAGCAGCTTTCACCAGAACACTGAAGCTTTCTTT
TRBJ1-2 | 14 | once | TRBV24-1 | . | CATSDFTRNYGYTF | TGTGCCACCAGTGATTTTACCAGAAACTATGGCTACACCTTC
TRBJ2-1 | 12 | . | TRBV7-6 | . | CASSPVGRKQFF | TGTGCCAGCAGCCCCGTTGGGCGGAAGCAGTTCTTC